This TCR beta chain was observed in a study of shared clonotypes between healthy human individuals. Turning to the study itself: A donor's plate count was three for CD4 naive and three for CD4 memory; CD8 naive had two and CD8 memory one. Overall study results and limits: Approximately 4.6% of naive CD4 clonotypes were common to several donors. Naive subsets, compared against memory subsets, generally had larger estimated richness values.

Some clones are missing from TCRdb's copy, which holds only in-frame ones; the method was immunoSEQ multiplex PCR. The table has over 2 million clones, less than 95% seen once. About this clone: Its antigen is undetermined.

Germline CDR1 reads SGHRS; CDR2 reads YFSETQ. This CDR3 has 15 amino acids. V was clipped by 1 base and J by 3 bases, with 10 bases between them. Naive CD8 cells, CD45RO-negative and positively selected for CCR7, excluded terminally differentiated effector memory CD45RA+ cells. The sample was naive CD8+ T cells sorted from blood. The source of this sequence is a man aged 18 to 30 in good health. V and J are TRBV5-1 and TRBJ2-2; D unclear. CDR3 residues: CASSLTRVDTGELFF. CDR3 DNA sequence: TGCGCCAGCAGCTTGACCCGTGTTGACACCGGGGAGCTGTTTTTT. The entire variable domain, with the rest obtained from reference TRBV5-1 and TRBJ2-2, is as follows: KAGVTQTPRYLIKTRGQQVTLSCSPISGHRSVSWYQQTPGQGLQFLFEYFSETQRNKGNFPGRFSGRQFSNSRSEMNVSTLELGDSALYLCASSLTRVDTGELFFGEGSRLTVL.